This TCR beta chain was recorded in a study of T-cell reconstitution after alpha-beta-depleted transplantation in children. This sample's TCRbeta library carried unique molecular identifier barcodes. Using its own MiXCR run on the PCR reads, TCRdb lists one record per CDR3 protein. There are 600,000 to 700,000 distinct CDR3 sequences in the sample; roughly 15% occur only once, and 1.1% lies in the top ten. The CDR3 is made up of 13 amino acids. V lost 3 bases and J 4 bases, leaving 9 bases between the germline ends. The clonotype comes from a human donor who donated a stem cell graft to a child with acute myeloid leukemia. The chain carries TRBV12-3 or TRBV12-4 and TRBJ1-1; D is ambiguous. Sequences were derived from PBMCs from the stem cell graft donor, sampled from the stem cell graft. CDR3 sequence reads: CASSLGILTEAFF. As DNA, the CDR3 is TGTGCCAGCAGTTTGGGGATACTCACTGAAGCTTTCTTT.